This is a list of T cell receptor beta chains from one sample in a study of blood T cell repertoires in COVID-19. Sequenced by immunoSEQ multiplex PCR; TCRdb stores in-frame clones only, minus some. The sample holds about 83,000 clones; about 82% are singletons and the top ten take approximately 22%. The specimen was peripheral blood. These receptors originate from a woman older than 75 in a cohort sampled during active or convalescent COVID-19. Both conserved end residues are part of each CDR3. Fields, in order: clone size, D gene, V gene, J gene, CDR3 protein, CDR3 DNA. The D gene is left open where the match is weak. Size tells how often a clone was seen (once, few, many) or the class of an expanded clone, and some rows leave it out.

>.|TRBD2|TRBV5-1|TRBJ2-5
CASSLDSGRGETQYF
TGCGCCAGCAGCTTGGATAGCGGGAGGGGAGAGACCCAGTACTTC
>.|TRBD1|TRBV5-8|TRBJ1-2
CADRDRGLGNYGYTF
TGTGCCGACCGGGACAGGGGGCTTGGGAACTATGGCTACACCTTC
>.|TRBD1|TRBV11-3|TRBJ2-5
CASSRPGQGQETQYF
TGTGCCAGCTCACGACCGGGACAGGGGCAAGAGACCCAGTACTTC
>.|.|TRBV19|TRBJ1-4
CASSTLRATNEKLFF
TGTGCCAGTAGTACCCTGCGAGCAACTAATGAAAAACTGTTTTTT
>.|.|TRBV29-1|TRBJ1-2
CSVEGTARGHGYTF
TGCAGCGTTGAAGGAACGGCGCGGGGTCATGGCTACACCTTC
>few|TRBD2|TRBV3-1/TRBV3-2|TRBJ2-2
CASSRTSRGTGELFF
TGTGCCAGCAGCCGGACTAGCCGGGGCACCGGGGAGCTGTTTTTT
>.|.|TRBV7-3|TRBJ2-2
CASSFDGGTGELFF
TGTGCCAGCAGCTTTGACGGCGGGACCGGGGAGCTGTTTTTT
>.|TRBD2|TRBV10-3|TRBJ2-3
CAISGGLAASTDTQYF
TGTGCCATCAGTGGGGGACTAGCGGCGAGCACAGATACGCAGTATTTT
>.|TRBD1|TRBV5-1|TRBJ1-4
CASSNGQGGMWEKLFF
TGCGCCAGCAGCAATGGACAGGGGGGTATGTGGGAAAAACTGTTTTTT
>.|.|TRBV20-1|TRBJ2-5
CSASLYGETQYF
TGCAGTGCTAGTTTGTACGGGGAGACCCAGTACTTC
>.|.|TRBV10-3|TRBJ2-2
CAISESLGSTGELFF
TGTGCCATCAGTGAGTCGTTGGGGAGCACCGGGGAGCTGTTTTTT
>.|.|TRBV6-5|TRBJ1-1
CASSRGNEAFF
TGTGCCAGCAGTAGGGGCAATGAAGCTTTCTTT
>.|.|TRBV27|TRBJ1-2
CASGQRANYGYTF
TGTGCCAGCGGTCAAAGAGCTAACTATGGCTACACCTTC
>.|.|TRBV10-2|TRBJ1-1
CASRNTGLRMNTEAFF
TGCGCCAGCAGAAACACAGGTCTGAGGATGAACACTGAAGCTTTCTTT
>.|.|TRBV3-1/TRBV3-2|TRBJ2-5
CASSPGFLEGTQYF
TGTGCCAGCAGCCCGGGGTTTCTCGAGGGGACCCAGTACTTC
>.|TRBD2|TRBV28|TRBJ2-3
CASSSGTSGSWGTDTQYF
TGTGCCAGCAGTTCTGGGACTAGCGGGAGTTGGGGCACAGATACGCAGTATTTT
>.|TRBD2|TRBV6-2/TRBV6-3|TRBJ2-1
CASSYSAAGSYNEQFF
TGTGCCAGCAGTTACTCCGCAGCGGGATCCTACAATGAGCAGTTCTTC
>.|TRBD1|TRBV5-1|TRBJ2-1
CASSSTGDNEQFF
TGCGCCAGCAGCTCTACAGGGGACAATGAGCAGTTCTTC
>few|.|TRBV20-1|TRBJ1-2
CSASPTAGYGYTF
TGCAGTGCTAGTCCCACGGCAGGATATGGCTACACCTTC
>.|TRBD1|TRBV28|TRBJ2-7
CASSPSTGTASYEQYF
TGTGCCAGCAGTCCCTCAACCGGGACAGCTAGCTACGAGCAGTACTTC
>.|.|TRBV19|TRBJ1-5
CASRWGGAYSNQPQHF
TGTGCCAGTAGATGGGGAGGAGCCTATAGCAATCAGCCCCAGCATTTT
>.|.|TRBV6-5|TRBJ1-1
CASSYSPGVGTEAFF
TGTGCCAGCAGTTACTCTCCAGGGGTAGGGACTGAAGCTTTCTTT
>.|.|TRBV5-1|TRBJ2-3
CASSFGGTSTDTQYF
TGCGCCAGCAGCTTCGGGGGAACTAGCACAGATACGCAGTATTTT
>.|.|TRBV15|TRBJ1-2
CATSMPGRHGYTF
TGTGCCACCAGCATGCCAGGGCGGCATGGCTACACCTTC
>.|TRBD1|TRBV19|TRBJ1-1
CASRRTGLNTEAFF
TGTGCCAGTAGGAGGACAGGACTGAACACTGAAGCTTTCTTT
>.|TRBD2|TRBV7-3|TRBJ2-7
CASSLTSGSAYEQYF
TGTGCCAGCAGCTTGACTAGCGGGAGTGCGTACGAGCAGTACTTC
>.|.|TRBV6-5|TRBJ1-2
CATSPAHRANYGYTF
TGTGCCACCTCCCCCGCCCACAGGGCCAACTATGGCTACACCTTC
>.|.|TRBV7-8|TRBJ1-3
CASSRGDSGNTIYF
TGTGCCAGCAGTCGGGGGGATTCTGGAAACACCATATATTTT
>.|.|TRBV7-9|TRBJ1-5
CASSSQGSNQPQHF
TGTGCCAGCAGCTCACAGGGTAGCAATCAGCCCCAGCATTTT
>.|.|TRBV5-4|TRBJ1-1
CASSPQGPRTEAFF
TGTGCCAGCAGCCCCCAGGGCCCTCGCACTGAAGCTTTCTTT
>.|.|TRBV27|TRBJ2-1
CASSPLPNLNNEQFF
TGTGCCAGCAGTCCCCTACCGAACCTAAACAATGAGCAGTTCTTC
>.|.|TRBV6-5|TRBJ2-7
CASKRGNYEQYF
TGTGCCAGTAAAAGGGGGAACTACGAGCAGTACTTC
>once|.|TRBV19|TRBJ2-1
CATRFSNYNEQFF
TGTGCCACTAGGTTTAGCAACTACAATGAGCAGTTCTTC
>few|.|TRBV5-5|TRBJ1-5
CASSLEPGIGQPQHF
TGTGCCAGCAGCTTGGAACCGGGGATCGGACAGCCCCAGCATTTT
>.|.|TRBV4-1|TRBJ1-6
CASSLALEPLHF
TGCGCCAGCAGCCTAGCCTTAGAACCCCTCCACTTT
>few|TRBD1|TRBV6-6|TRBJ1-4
CASSPRTGVEGEKLFF
TGTGCCAGCAGTCCCAGGACAGGCGTCGAGGGTGAAAAACTGTTTTTT
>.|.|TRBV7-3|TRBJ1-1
CASSSNTGSFAFF
TGTGCCAGCAGCTCTAACACGGGGTCCTTCGCTTTCTTT
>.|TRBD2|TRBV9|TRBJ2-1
CASSVGSLAGYNEQFF
TGTGCCAGCAGCGTAGGCTCGCTAGCGGGTTACAATGAGCAGTTCTTC
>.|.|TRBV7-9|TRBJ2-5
CASSRFSGQETQYF
TGTGCCAGCAGCCGTTTTAGTGGTCAAGAGACCCAGTACTTC
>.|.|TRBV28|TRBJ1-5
CASSLEQGNQPQHF
TGTGCCAGCAGTCTCGAACAGGGCAATCAGCCCCAGCATTTT
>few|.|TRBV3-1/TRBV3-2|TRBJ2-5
CASGGTFQETQYF
TGTGCCAGCGGGGGGACCTTCCAAGAGACCCAGTACTTC
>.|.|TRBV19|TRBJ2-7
CASSLIPLGRYEQYF
TGTGCCAGTAGCCTCATCCCGCTGGGGCGGTACGAGCAGTACTTC
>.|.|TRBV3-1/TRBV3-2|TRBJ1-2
CASSRGPPTLVGGYTF
TGTGCCAGCAGCCGCGGGCCACCCACCTTAGTTGGTGGCTACACCTTC
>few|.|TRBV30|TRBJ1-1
CAWSVGGVAFF
TGTGCCTGGAGTGTAGGAGGGGTCGCTTTCTTT
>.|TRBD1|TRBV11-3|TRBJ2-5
CASSRTGETQYF
TGTGCCAGCAGTAGGACAGGGGAGACCCAGTACTTC